Listed here is a single T cell receptor beta chain. V shed 7 bases and J 4 bases; nucleotides not matched to a gene: 9. The CDR3 runs to 15 residues. Germline loops: CDR1 MNHEY, CDR2 SVGEGT. Amplification of TCR beta CDR3 regions used RNA as the template. TCR CDR3 underwent first-round RT-PCR with the HTBI primer set. A single record per CDR3 protein comes from TCRdb applying MiXCR to the multiplex PCR reads. The data show 530,000 or so distinct CDR3 sequences, 15% to 20% seen once. The sample is drawn from a study of T cells in Graves' hyperthyroidism and ophthalmopathy. Material: blood. V and J are TRBV6-2 or TRBV6-3 and TRBJ2-1; TRBD1 matches at 8 bases. The receptor's source is a woman between 18 and 29 years old with Graves' ophthalmopathy. The DNA for the CDR3 is TGTGCCAGCACTTCCGGACAGGGTATTTACAATGAGCAGTTCTTC. Amino acids: CASTSGQGIYNEQFF.